Reported below is one TCR beta chain. The data were produced by immunoSEQ multiplex PCR, yet TCRdb's version contains in-frame clones alone and is incomplete. The table records some 150,000 clones, 80% to 95% of them present only once. The data are from a study of T cell responses to AZD1222 COVID-19 vaccine. J lost 1 base, V lost 4 bases, and 11 bases had no gene match. From germline, CDR1 is SGHRS and CDR2 YFSETQ. CDR3 length equals 16 residues. The V call is TRBV5-1, the J call TRBJ2-7; 7 bases fit TRBD2. The source of this sequence is an adult who received the AZD1222 COVID-19 vaccine. The sample consisted of peripheral blood, taken 28 days after the second AZD1222 dose. The CDR3 coding sequence is TGCGCCAGCAGCCGGGGGGACGGAACCCTATCCTACGAGCAGTACTTC. This gives the protein CASSRGDGTLSYEQYF.